Presented here are 29 T cell receptor beta chains from one specimen sequenced in a study of T cells in narcolepsy. Using immunoSEQ multiplex PCR, the repertoire was profiled, and TCRdb retains in-frame clones only, with some absent. The sample comprises under 35,000 clones, roughly four fifths of which are singletons, and 0.5% to 0.85% rests with the top ten. Specimen: memory (CD45RA-) CD4+ T cells from blood. Receptor source: a human donor in good health.

This sequence joins TRBV5-8 and TRBJ2-4; TRBD2 agrees at 7 bases. Per the germline V gene, CDR1 is SGHTS and CDR2 is YDEGEE. The CDR3 consists of 16 residues. Trimming removed 3 bases from V and 1 base from J; junction bases left unmatched: 7. The CDR3 region has the DNA TGTGCCAGCAGCTGGGGGGGAGAGTGGGCCAAAAACATTCAGTACTTC. Its protein product is CASSWGGEWAKNIQYF.

The rearrangement uses TRBV6-1 and TRBJ1-2, with 8 nucleotides matching TRBD1. CDR1 MNHNS and CDR2 SASEGT come from the germline V gene. V shed 6 bases and J 4 bases; nucleotides not matched to a gene: 4. This CDR3 has 13 residues. The CDR3 protein is CASRPGQVYGYTF. The CDR3 DNA reads TGTGCCAGCAGACCGGGACAGGTCTATGGCTACACCTTC.

The chain uses TRBV19 and TRBJ1-5; a weak D match, TRBD1 (5 bases). CDR1 and CDR2 (germline): LNHDA, SQIVND (reference sequence). This CDR3 spans 14 amino acids. The germline V and J ends were trimmed by 1 base and 11 bases, with 15 bases remaining between them. The CDR3 DNA sequence: TGTGCCAGTAGTATAGGGGACCGTCTTATGACCCAGCATTTT. This sequence encodes CASSIGDRLMTQHF.

This chain uses TRBV28 with TRBJ1-5; no definite D call. CDR1 MDHEN and CDR2 SYDVKM come from the germline V gene. The V end lost 6 bases, the J end lost 1 base, and 10 bases lay between the germline ends. This CDR3 spans 14 amino acids. CDR3 in DNA: TGTGCCAGCAGCCCCCCGAACAGCAATCAGCCCCAGCATTTT. Its protein product is CASSPPNSNQPQHF.

The chain couples TRBV6-5 to TRBJ2-7; D gene uncertain. Per germline, CDR1 MNHEY and CDR2 SVGAGI. Trimming left V 4 bases short and J 3 bases short, with 10 bases between. The CDR3 is 13 amino acids. Here the CDR3 DNA reads TGTGCCAGCAGTTTCACCGGGCTCTACGAGCAGTACTTC. As protein: CASSFTGLYEQYF.

This sequence joins TRBV19 and TRBJ2-7; 9 bases line up with TRBD2. V lost 4 bases and J lost 0; bases outside the gene matches: 7. Germline-derived CDR1 and CDR2 are LNHDA and SQIVND (reference sequence). The CDR3 totals 16 residues. CDR3 region: CASSSRSGGLSYEQYF. CDR3 nucleotide sequence: TGTGCCAGTAGTAGCCGTAGCGGGGGCCTCTCCTACGAGCAGTACTTC. Looking up the rest from reference TRBV19 and TRBJ2-7 gives the full variable domain: DGGITQSPKYLFRKEGQNVTLSCEQNLNHDAMYWYRQDPGQGLRLIYYSQIVNDFQKGDIAEGYSVSREKKESFPLTVTSAQKNPTAFYLCASSSRSGGLSYEQYFGPGTRLTVT.

The genes are TRBV5-1 and TRBJ2-2; D is unclear. Germline loops: CDR1 SGHRS, CDR2 YFSETQ. The CDR3 is 12 amino acids. Trimming removed 4 bases at V and 3 bases at J, with 4 bases between. The CDR3 reads CASSPYTGELFF. CDR3 DNA: TGCGCCAGCAGCCCGTACACCGGGGAGCTGTTTTTT.

The chain recombines TRBV4-1 with TRBJ2-1; 8 bases agree with TRBD2. This CDR3 contains 16 residues. The junction had 5 bases not matched to a gene; V was cut back by 0 bases and J by 4 bases. The germline CDR1 and CDR2 sequences are MGHRA and YSYEKL. The DNA of the CDR3 is TGCGCCAGCAGCCAAGACGGGGGGGGCAGGTACAATGAGCAGTTCTTC. It encodes CASSQDGGGRYNEQFF.

The rearrangement uses TRBV5-1 and TRBJ2-2, with 9 bases that match TRBD1. The CDR3 is 16 residues long. CDR1 and CDR2 (germline): SGHRS, YFSETQ. The V segment lost 4 bases and the J segment 0 bases; nucleotides outside the gene matches: 4. CDR3 region: CASSLRTGANTGELFF. As DNA, the CDR3 is TGCGCCAGCAGCCTACGGACAGGGGCGAACACCGGGGAGCTGTTTTTT. Combining the CDR3 with reference TRBV5-1 and TRBJ2-2 gives the whole variable domain KAGVTQTPRYLIKTRGQQVTLSCSPISGHRSVSWYQQTPGQGLQFLFEYFSETQRNKGNFPGRFSGRQFSNSRSEMNVSTLELGDSALYLCASSLRTGANTGELFFGEGSRLTVL.

The chain is built from TRBV25-1 and TRBJ2-7, with unresolved D. Looked up from germline, CDR1 is MGHDK and CDR2 is SYGVNS. CDR3 length: 12 amino acids. The V end lost 6 bases, the J end lost 7 bases, and 13 bases lay between the germline ends. The CDR3 loop reads CASSVALGEQYF. Written as DNA, the CDR3 is TGTGCCAGCAGCGTGGCGCTAGGGGAGCAGTACTTC.

The chain joins TRBV7-2 to TRBJ1-3; no firm D call. There are 14 residues in the CDR3. CDR1 and CDR2 (germline): SGHTA, FQGNSA. V was clipped by 2 bases and J by 1 base, with 6 bases between them. The chain's CDR3 is CASSLSVSGNTIYF. CDR3 DNA sequence: TGTGCCAGCAGCTTATCGGTGTCTGGAAACACCATATATTTT.

The chain uses TRBV7-2 and TRBJ1-5, with D maybe TRBD1 (5 bases). The germline CDR1 and CDR2 sequences are SGHTA and FQGNSA. This CDR3 is 15 amino acids long. V shed 3 bases and J shed 3 bases, with 12 bases lying between them. The CDR3 DNA is TGTGCCAGCAGCTTGACCGGGACGACCAATCAGCCCCAGCATTTT. Protein product: CASSLTGTTNQPQHF.

This chain connects TRBV5-1 to TRBJ2-2; 7 bases map to TRBD1. V lost 4 bases and J lost 4; bases outside the gene matches: 4. This CDR3 region has 14 residues. CDR1 and CDR2 from the germline V gene are SGHRS and YFSETQ. The CDR3 loop reads CASSPTGSTGELFF. Written as DNA, the CDR3 is TGCGCCAGCAGCCCGACAGGGAGCACCGGGGAGCTGTTTTTT.

The genes are TRBV5-1 and TRBJ1-3; D is undetermined. CDR3 length equals 16 residues. Trimming shortened V by 4 bases and J by 4 bases, and 18 bases separated the two germline ends. CDR1 and CDR2 from the germline V gene are SGHRS and YFSETQ. CDR3 sequence reads: CASSIGLGTGGNTIYF. In DNA, the CDR3 is TGCGCCAGCAGCATTGGCTTGGGTACGGGGGGAAACACCATATATTTT. Supplemented by reference TRBV5-1 and TRBJ1-3, the full variable domain reads KAGVTQTPRYLIKTRGQQVTLSCSPISGHRSVSWYQQTPGQGLQFLFEYFSETQRNKGNFPGRFSGRQFSNSRSEMNVSTLELGDSALYLCASSIGLGTGGNTIYFGEGSWLTVV.

This clone has only a few counts. The CDR3 protein is CASSVTSSYEQYV. CDR3 nucleotides: TGTGCCAGCAGCGTGACTAGCTCCTACGAGCAGTACGTC. The chain couples TRBV7-9 to TRBJ2-7, with D perhaps matching TRBD2 (6 bases). The germline CDR1 and CDR2 sequences are SEHNR and FQNEAQ (reference sequence). The V and J ends lost 5 bases and 0 bases respectively, with 8 bases between them. The CDR3 covers 13 residues.

The rearrangement links TRBV28 to TRBJ1-2, with 9 bases that match TRBD1. The CDR3 runs to 15 residues. V was clipped by 7 bases and J by 8 bases; unmatched bases: 14. Germline lookup yields CDR1 MDHEN and CDR2 SYDVKM. The CDR3 DNA reads TGTGCCAGCACCTCAATAACCGGGACAGGGAAAGGCTACACCTTC. Translating it yields CASTSITGTGKGYTF.

J is TRBJ1-2 and V is TRBV6-1; D not resolved. Trimming shortened V by 5 bases and J by 3 bases, and 10 bases separated the two germline ends. The CDR3 spans 13 residues. Germline V lookup: CDR1 MNHNS, CDR2 SASEGT. Here the CDR3 reads CASSKDGYYGYTF. CDR3 coding DNA: TGTGCCAGCAGTAAGGACGGATACTATGGCTACACCTTC.

The chain links TRBV19 to TRBJ1-1; D gene unclear. Germline V CDR1 and CDR2: LNHDA, SQIVND (reference sequence). Trimming stripped 0 bases from V and 0 bases from J, with 11 bases between. This CDR3 comprises 16 residues. The CDR3 loop is CASSIDPGRVNTEAFF. The CDR3 nucleotides are TGTGCCAGTAGTATAGATCCAGGACGGGTGAACACTGAAGCTTTCTTT.

The chain links TRBV4-3 to TRBJ2-3; TRBD2 matches 10 bases. The V gene's germline CDR1 is LGHNA and CDR2 YSLEER. The length of the CDR3 is 19 residues. V lost 0 bases and J lost 0; bases outside the gene matches: 9. The CDR3: CASSQDKASGGPSTDTQYF. For the CDR3, the DNA is TGCGCCAGCAGCCAAGATAAGGCTAGCGGGGGCCCTAGCACAGATACGCAGTATTTT.

This sequence joins TRBV5-1 and TRBJ2-3; 9 nucleotides line up with TRBD2. Looked up from germline, CDR1 is SGHRS and CDR2 is YFSETQ. The CDR3 totals 16 residues. With V trimmed by 4 bases and J by 3 bases, 9 bases remained unmatched. The CDR3 DNA sequence: TGCGCCAGCAGCCGTAGCGGGGGAGTTGGGACAGATACGCAGTATTTT. It specifies CASSRSGGVGTDTQYF. The full variable domain, in which reference TRBV5-1 and TRBJ2-3 provide the parts outside the CDR3, is KAGVTQTPRYLIKTRGQQVTLSCSPISGHRSVSWYQQTPGQGLQFLFEYFSETQRNKGNFPGRFSGRQFSNSRSEMNVSTLELGDSALYLCASSRSGGVGTDTQYFGPGTRLTVL.

The rearrangement joins TRBV6-1 to TRBJ1-5, with 8 positions matching TRBD1. The CDR3 runs 14 residues. CDR1 MNHNS and CDR2 SASEGT come from the germline V gene. The J segment lost 5 bases and the V segment lost 2 bases, leaving 2 bases of the junction unmatched. The CDR3, as DNA: TGTGCCAGCAGTGAAAACAGGGGGTATCAGCCCCAGCATTTT. This sequence encodes CASSENRGYQPQHF.

This clone was seen a few times. The rearrangement links TRBV2 to TRBJ1-1; D unresolved. Looked up from germline, CDR1 is SNHLY and CDR2 is FYNNEI. The CDR3 has 13 residues. V lost 6 bases and J lost 5, with 13 bases in between. The CDR3: CASRLSGLTEAFF. The CDR3 nucleotides read TGTGCCAGCAGACTCTCCGGGCTGACTGAAGCTTTCTTT.

V usage is TRBV6-4 and J usage is TRBJ2-3; the D call may be TRBD1 or TRBD2 (5 bases each). Trimming left V 4 bases short and J 6 bases short, with 11 bases between. The CDR3 contains 13 residues. Germline assignment: CDR1 MRHNA and CDR2 SNTAGT. Here the CDR3 DNA reads TGTGCCAGCAGTGTTGCTTGGGACGATACGCAGTATTTT. This encodes CASSVAWDDTQYF.

The chain combines TRBV7-9 with TRBJ1-2; D remains ambiguous. The germline gives CDR1 SEHNR, CDR2 FQNEAQ (reference sequence). Trimming removed 2 bases from V and 0 bases from J, with 7 bases in between. This CDR3 is 14 amino acids long. For the CDR3, the DNA is TGTGCCAGCAGCTTACCGTCTTCTAACTATGGCTACACCTTC. Residues: CASSLPSSNYGYTF.

The rearrangement links TRBV10-1 to TRBJ2-1; 12 positions match TRBD2. V gave up 2 bases and J gave up 0 bases; unmatched junction bases: 5. Germline V gene data show CDR1 as WNHNN and CDR2 as SYGVQD (reference sequence). The CDR3 extends over 18 amino acids. CDR3 in amino acids: CASSEPKLAGGSYNEQFF. CDR3 DNA: TGCGCCAGCAGTGAGCCCAAACTAGCGGGGGGCTCCTACAATGAGCAGTTCTTC.

This clone was detected only a few times. The rearrangement uses TRBV15 and TRBJ1-2; D is possibly TRBD1 (5 bases). CDR3 size: 17 residues. Trimming pared 5 bases from V and 3 bases from J, leaving 22 bases between. In germline, CDR1 is LNHNV, CDR2 YYDKDF (reference sequence). The CDR3 sequence: CATSSRSWGRDDYGYTF. CDR3 nucleotide sequence: TGTGCCACCAGCTCCCGGAGTTGGGGCAGGGACGACTATGGCTACACCTTC.

The V gene is TRBV6-1, the J gene TRBJ1-5, with D hard to call. The V end was cut by 6 bases, the J end by 3 bases, with 12 bases between. CDR1 and CDR2 from the germline V gene are MNHNS and SASEGT. The length of the CDR3 is 14 residues. CDR3 in DNA: TGTGCCAGCAGGAAAAATTTGGCCAATCAGCCCCAGCATTTT. Protein product: CASRKNLANQPQHF.

The genes are TRBV27 and TRBJ2-3; D not resolved. Looked up from germline, CDR1 is MNHEY and CDR2 is SMNVEV (reference sequence). The V end was cut by 3 bases, the J end by 0 bases, with 7 bases between. The CDR3 runs to 14 residues. The CDR3 spells CASSFLASTDTQYF. For the CDR3, the DNA is TGTGCCAGCAGTTTCTTAGCTAGCACAGATACGCAGTATTTT.

This sequence joins TRBV6-1 and TRBJ1-3; no reliable D call. Germline V gene lookup returns CDR1 MNHNS and CDR2 SASEGT. Trimming stripped 2 bases from V and 0 bases from J, with 11 bases between. The CDR3 sequence is 16 residues long. The CDR3 region has the DNA TGTGCCAGCAGTGAAAGGGCTCCAGCCTCTGGAAACACCATATATTTT. It yields the protein CASSERAPASGNTIYF.